Shown below are 32 T cell receptor beta chains from a single sample sequenced in a study of T cell clones after liver transplantation. Data came from immunoSEQ multiplex PCR; TCRdb stores just in-frame clones and leaves some out. This repertoire shows fewer than 45,000 clones, 85% to 90% found once; its top ten account for about 2.6%. The sequences come from CD4+ T cells from blood, collected 24 months after liver transplant. These receptors originate from a human patient who received a liver transplant. Part of the T cells may come from the graft donor.

The chain uses TRBV5-1 and TRBJ1-5, with D possibly being TRBD1 (6 bases). This CDR3 region has 15 residues. Germline CDR1 and CDR2: SGHRS and YFSETQ. Between the trimmed V and J ends, which lost 3 bases and 2 bases, there was a span of 12 bases. This CDR3 is CASSSTGKGNQPQHF. The CDR3, as DNA: TGCGCCAGCAGCTCAACAGGGAAGGGCAATCAGCCCCAGCATTTT.

This chain connects TRBV6-1 to TRBJ2-3; D not certain. Trimming took 0 bases from V and 3 from J, leaving 25 bases between them. Per the germline V gene, CDR1 is MNHNS and CDR2 is SASEGT. This CDR3 contains 20 residues. Here the CDR3 reads CASSEARAPTPIQKTDTQYF. As DNA, the CDR3 is TGTGCCAGCAGTGAAGCACGGGCCCCAACGCCAATACAGAAAACAGATACGCAGTATTTT.

DNA for the CDR3: TGTGCCAGCAGTTACCCCACCGGGGGCGTATATACGCAGTATTTT. Amino acids: CASSYPTGGVYTQYF. The rearrangement uses TRBV6-6 and TRBJ2-3; tentatively, D is TRBD1 or TRBD2 (6 bases each). Germline V gene lookup returns CDR1 MNHNY and CDR2 SVGAGI (reference sequence). The V gene lost 2 bases and the J gene lost 7 bases, with 16 bases spanning the gap. The CDR3 spans 15 residues.

The V gene is TRBV4-2, the J gene TRBJ2-1; TRBD2 matches 12 bases. Germline-derived CDR1 and CDR2 are LGHNA and YNFKEQ. The CDR3 is 18 residues long. The junction had 14 bases not matched to a gene; V was cut back by 4 bases and J by 7 bases. The CDR3 reads CASSPPSRLAGAPNEQFF. In DNA form, the CDR3 reads TGTGCCAGCAGCCCTCCATCGAGACTAGCGGGAGCGCCGAATGAGCAGTTCTTC.

The chain combines TRBV5-1 with TRBJ1-2, with TRBD1 identical over 7 bases. The germline gives CDR1 SGHRS, CDR2 YFSETQ. This CDR3 is 16 amino acids long. Trimming cost V 5 bases and J 1 base; bases outside gene matches: 11. The CDR3 loop is CASSTVPGQNNYGYTF. DNA for the CDR3: TGCGCCAGCAGTACGGTTCCGGGACAGAATAACTATGGCTACACCTTC.

Notes on this clone: Different DNA sequences within this sample yield the same CDR3. The rearrangement uses TRBV7-9 and TRBJ1-1; D may be TRBD1 (6 bases). Between the trimmed V and J ends, which lost 5 bases and 1 base, there was a span of 8 bases. Germline assignment: CDR1 SEHNR and CDR2 FQNEAQ (reference sequence). This CDR3 has 13 amino acids. CDR3 sequence (DNA): TGTGCCAGCAGCCGAGGGGGGAACACTGAAGCTTTCTTT. Its protein product is CASSRGGNTEAFF.

V is TRBV7-9 and J is TRBJ2-5; perhaps TRBD1 as D (5 bases). The length of the CDR3 is 13 residues. Germline V gene lookup returns CDR1 SEHNR and CDR2 FQNEAQ (reference sequence). V lost 3 bases and J 5 bases, leaving 10 bases between the germline ends. CDR3 in DNA: TGTGCCAGCAGCTTCCAGGGTCGGGAGACCCAGTACTTC. Protein product: CASSFQGRETQYF.

The CDR3: CATRQDPYEQYF. The CDR3 DNA reads as TGTGCCACCAGACAGGACCCCTACGAGCAGTACTTC. This rearrangement joins TRBV15 to TRBJ2-7, with D perhaps TRBD1 (5 bases). CDR1 LNHNV and CDR2 YYDKDF come from the germline V gene (reference sequence). Trimming pared 6 bases from V and 2 bases from J, leaving 8 bases between. CDR3 length equals 12 residues.

The chain couples TRBV6-5 to TRBJ1-6; perhaps TRBD1 as D (6 bases). The CDR3 runs to 14 residues. Trimming shortened V by 4 bases and J by 9 bases, and 13 bases separated the two germline ends. The germline CDR1 and CDR2 sequences are MNHEY and SVGAGI. This CDR3 reads CASSSRQVGSPLHF. CDR3 sequence (DNA): TGTGCCAGCAGTTCTAGACAGGTCGGTTCACCCCTCCACTTT.

In its sample, this clone was seen once. V is TRBV5-1 and J is TRBJ1-1; D is uncertain. V lost 0 bases to trimming and J lost 6 bases, with 15 bases between them. Germline V lookup: CDR1 SGHRS, CDR2 YFSETQ. The CDR3 has 15 amino acids. The CDR3 DNA follows: TGCGCCAGCAGCTTGGTGGGGAGCGCGCCCGCTGAAGCTTTCTTT. Translated: CASSLVGSAPAEAFF.

This clone was seen just once. This chain uses TRBV6-5 with TRBJ1-4, with D unresolved. Trimming took 5 bases from V and 6 from J, leaving 16 bases between them. There are 15 residues in the CDR3. Per germline, CDR1 MNHEY and CDR2 SVGAGI. The CDR3 spells CASSNPRKGDEKLFF. The CDR3 bases are TGTGCCAGCAGTAACCCTAGGAAGGGTGATGAAAAACTGTTTTTT.

V usage is TRBV4-1 and J usage is TRBJ1-2; D perhaps matches TRBD1 (5 bases). V was trimmed by 1 base and J by 4 bases, leaving 13 bases between them. Germline values: CDR1 MGHRA, CDR2 YSYEKL. This CDR3 is built from 15 residues. CDR3 sequence reads: CASSQVGQTIYGYTF. Here the CDR3 DNA reads TGCGCCAGCAGCCAAGTAGGACAAACGATCTATGGCTACACCTTC.

The chain has TRBV19 and TRBJ2-1; 10 bases agree with TRBD1. The CDR3 loop spans 15 amino acids. Germline assignment: CDR1 LNHDA and CDR2 SQIVND (reference sequence). V was clipped by 4 bases and J by 6 bases; unmatched bases: 6. The DNA of the CDR3 is TGTGCCAGTAGTAACTCCGGGACAGGGGTCAATGAGCAGTTCTTC. This encodes CASSNSGTGVNEQFF.

The chain has TRBV9 and TRBJ2-3; D ambiguous. The CDR3 sequence is 11 residues long. The V gene's germline CDR1 is SGDLS and CDR2 YYNGEE. The ends were cut back, 7 bases at V and 6 bases at J, with 9 bases in the middle. The CDR3: CASSERDTQYF. Here the CDR3 DNA reads TGTGCCAGCTCGGAGAGGGATACGCAGTATTTT.

This rearrangement joins TRBV18 to TRBJ2-7; TRBD2 is a possible D gene (6 bases). The germline CDR1 and CDR2 sequences are KGHSH and LQKENI. The ends were cut back, 1 base at V and 5 bases at J, with 12 bases in the middle. The CDR3 covers 14 residues. CDR3 sequence reads: CASSPLGGPDEQYF. The CDR3 coding sequence is TGTGCCAGCTCACCACTCGGGGGACCGGACGAGCAGTACTTC.

The chain is built from TRBV7-9 and TRBJ1-3; 7 bases are shared with TRBD1. The length of the CDR3 is 16 residues. Germline V gene sequence: CDR1 SEHNR, CDR2 FQNEAQ (reference sequence). Germline trimming cut 1 base from V and 2 bases from J; bases unmatched to any gene: 5. The DNA of the CDR3 is TGTGCCAGCAGCTTAGTGGCAGGGGGAACTGGAAACACCATATATTTT. It yields the protein CASSLVAGGTGNTIYF.

The CDR3 spells CASSKDRDEQYF. Written as DNA, the CDR3 is TGTGCCAGCAGCAAGGACAGGGACGAGCAGTACTTC. V and J are TRBV7-9 and TRBJ2-7, with 8 bases identical to TRBD1. CDR1 and CDR2 (germline): SEHNR, FQNEAQ (reference sequence). The CDR3 extends over 12 amino acids. V dropped 5 bases and J dropped 5; count of bases not matched to a gene: 2. Full variable domain (rest looked up from reference TRBV7-9 and TRBJ2-7): DTGVSQNPRHKITKRGQNVTFRCDPISEHNRLYWYRQTLGQGPEFLTYFQNEAQLEKSRLLSDRFSAERPKGSFSTLEIQRTEQGDSAMYLCASSKDRDEQYFGPGTRLTVT.

The rearrangement joins TRBV29-1 to TRBJ2-7, with no clear D. Per the germline V gene, CDR1 is SQVTM and CDR2 is ANQGSEA. The CDR3 has 13 amino acids. Between the trimmed V and J ends, which lost 0 bases and 0 bases, there was a span of 6 bases. The CDR3 here is CSVEDGSSYEQYF. The CDR3 region has the DNA TGCAGCGTTGAAGATGGGTCCTCCTACGAGCAGTACTTC.

This clone was observed once. V and J are TRBV18 and TRBJ2-1; 7 bases map to TRBD1. This CDR3 has 15 residues. The V segment lost 1 base and the J segment 5 bases; nucleotides outside the gene matches: 5. CDR1 and CDR2 (germline): KGHSH, LQKENI. CDR3 residues: CASSPRKGANNEQFF. The CDR3 DNA reads as TGTGCCAGCTCACCACGTAAGGGGGCTAACAATGAGCAGTTCTTC.

The chain is built from TRBV9 and TRBJ2-6; no firm D call. There are 14 residues in the CDR3. V was cut by 2 bases and J by 3 bases, with 6 bases left in between. Germline V CDR1 and CDR2: SGDLS, YYNGEE. CDR3 in amino acids: CASSVSGGANVLTF. For the CDR3, the DNA is TGTGCCAGCAGCGTCTCTGGTGGGGCCAACGTCCTGACTTTC. The full variable domain, with the rest looked up from reference TRBV9 and TRBJ2-6, is DSGVTQTPKHLITATGQRVTLRCSPRSGDLSVYWYQQSLDQGLQFLIQYYNGEERAKGNILERFSAQQFPDLHSELNLSSLELGDSALYFCASSVSGGANVLTFGAGSRLTVL.

V usage is TRBV14 and J usage is TRBJ2-1; TRBD2 matches 10 bases. J gave up 4 bases and V 5 bases, and 5 bases lay outside the gene matches. The CDR3 contains 15 residues. Germline CDR1 reads SGHDN; CDR2 reads FVKESK. The CDR3 is CASSELAGAYNEQFF. The CDR3 nucleotides read TGTGCCAGCAGCGAGCTAGCGGGGGCATACAATGAGCAGTTCTTC.

The chain couples TRBV7-7 to TRBJ2-2, with D uncertain. The V and J ends lost 1 base and 1 base respectively, with 4 bases between them. This CDR3 spans 14 amino acids. Germline V gene data show CDR1 as SSHAT and CDR2 as FNYEAQ (reference sequence). The CDR3 DNA reads as TGTGCCAGCAGCTTAGGAAGGAACACCGGGGAGCTGTTTTTT. Amino acid sequence: CASSLGRNTGELFF.

About this clone itself: Relative to the germline gene, one junction end is altered; a read error may explain this. V usage is TRBV18 and J usage is TRBJ1-3; D may be TRBD1 (5 bases). In germline, CDR1 is KGHSH, CDR2 LQKENI. The CDR3 covers 17 residues. As DNA, the CDR3 is TGTGCCAGCTCGCCACCAGGGAACTTCCAATCTGGAAACACCATATATTTT. Its translation is CASSPPGNFQSGNTIYF.

The chain is built from TRBV6-1 and TRBJ2-7, with 7 bases identical to TRBD1. Germline V lookup: CDR1 MNHNS, CDR2 SASEGT. V shed 4 bases and J 7 bases; nucleotides not matched to a gene: 10. The CDR3 has 14 residues. The CDR3 nucleotides read TGTGCCAGCAGTGCCCCCCCGACAGGGCGGGAGCAGTACTTC. Translated: CASSAPPTGREQYF.

This rearrangement joins TRBV5-6 to TRBJ1-6; D unresolved. CDR1 SGHDT and CDR2 YYEEEE come from the germline V gene. The length of the CDR3 is 14 residues. Trimming pared 2 bases from V and 4 bases from J, leaving 7 bases between. In nucleotides, the CDR3 is TGTGCCAGCAGCTTTAGTCGTTATAATTCACCCCTCCACTTT. This translates into CASSFSRYNSPLHF.

The chain is built from TRBV30 and TRBJ1-2; no reliable D call. CDR3 length equals 13 residues. CDR1 is GTSNPN, CDR2 SVGIG, per germline (reference sequence). The germline V and J ends were trimmed by 0 bases and 8 bases, with 13 bases remaining between them. CDR3 residues: CAWSVNQLVGYTF. The CDR3 DNA sequence: TGTGCCTGGAGTGTAAACCAGTTGGTAGGCTACACCTTC.

The chain combines TRBV6-1 with TRBJ1-5; D is undetermined. The CDR3 is made up of 14 amino acids. Germline assignment: CDR1 MNHNS and CDR2 SASEGT. V lost 4 bases and J lost 5, with 12 bases in between. The CDR3 region is CASSGGSRDQPQHF. CDR3 coding DNA: TGTGCCAGCAGTGGAGGTAGCCGGGATCAGCCCCAGCATTTT.

The chain recombines TRBV2 with TRBJ2-7; D is unclear. Germline V gene lookup returns CDR1 SNHLY and CDR2 FYNNEI. The CDR3 has 11 amino acids. V was pared by 7 bases and J by 7 bases, with 11 bases between. The CDR3: CASTQVGEQYF. The DNA of the CDR3 is TGTGCCAGCACTCAAGTTGGGGAGCAGTACTTC. The full variable domain, its missing parts supplied by reference TRBV2 and TRBJ2-7, is EPEVTQTPSHQVTQMGQEVILRCVPISNHLYFYWYRQILGQKVEFLVSFYNNEISEKSEIFDDQFSVERPDGSNFTLKIRSTKLEDSAMYFCASTQVGEQYFGPGTRLTVT.

The chain combines TRBV6-5 with TRBJ1-2, with D possibly being TRBD1 (5 bases). V gave up 0 bases and J gave up 7 bases, with 9 bases separating them. The germline CDR1 and CDR2 sequences are MNHEY and SVGAGI. The CDR3 length is 13 residues. The CDR3 spells CASSYSTERGYTF. The CDR3 DNA reads as TGTGCCAGCAGTTACTCGACAGAGCGTGGCTACACCTTC.

This clone was seen a few times. The chain is built from TRBV7-9 and TRBJ1-1; 8 positions match TRBD1. The CDR3 has 14 residues. Germline trimming cut 2 bases from V and 6 bases from J; bases unmatched to any gene: 5. Germline lookup yields CDR1 SEHNR and CDR2 FQNEAQ (reference sequence). CDR3 residues: CASSLTGQGSEAFF. Written as DNA, the CDR3 is TGTGCCAGCAGCTTAACCGGACAGGGTTCTGAAGCTTTCTTT.

The chain uses TRBV11-2 and TRBJ1-3; D is unclear. The ends were cut back, 1 base at V and 0 bases at J, with 13 bases in the middle. The CDR3 totals 17 residues. Per germline, CDR1 SGHAT and CDR2 FQNNGV. The chain's CDR3 is CASSLGVGRSSGNTIYF. For the CDR3, the DNA is TGTGCCAGCAGCTTAGGAGTGGGCAGATCCTCTGGAAACACCATATATTTT. Together with reference TRBV11-2 and TRBJ1-3, the CDR3 gives the full variable domain: EAGVAQSPRYKIIEKRQSVAFWCNPISGHATLYWYQQILGQGPKLLIQFQNNGVVDDSQLPKDRFSAERLKGVDSTLKIQPAKLEDSAVYLCASSLGVGRSSGNTIYFGEGSWLTVV.

V and J are TRBV14 and TRBJ1-1, with a tentative D call TRBD1 (6 bases). V was shortened by 4 bases and J by 5 bases, with 11 bases between the two germline ends. The CDR3 has 13 amino acids. Germline-derived CDR1 and CDR2 are SGHDN and FVKESK. CDR3 nucleotides: TGTGCCAGCAGCCGGCAGGGGACTACTGAAGCTTTCTTT. Translating it yields CASSRQGTTEAFF.